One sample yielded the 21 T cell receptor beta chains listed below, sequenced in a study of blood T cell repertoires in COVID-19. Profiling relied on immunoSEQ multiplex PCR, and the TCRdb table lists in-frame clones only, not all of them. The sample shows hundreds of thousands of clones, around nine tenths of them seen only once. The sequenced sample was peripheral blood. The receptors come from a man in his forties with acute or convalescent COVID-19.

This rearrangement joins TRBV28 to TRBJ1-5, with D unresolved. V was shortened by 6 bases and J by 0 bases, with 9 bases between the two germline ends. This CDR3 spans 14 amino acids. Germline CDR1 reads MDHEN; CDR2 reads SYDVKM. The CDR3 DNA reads TGTGCCAGCAGCTTGGAGTATAGCAATCAGCCCCAGCATTTT. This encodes CASSLEYSNQPQHF.

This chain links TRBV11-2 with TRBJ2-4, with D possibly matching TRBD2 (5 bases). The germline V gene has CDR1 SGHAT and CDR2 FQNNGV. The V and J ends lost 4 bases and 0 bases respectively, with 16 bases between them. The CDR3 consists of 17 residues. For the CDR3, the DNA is TGTGCCAGCAGCTCGGAGAGGGCTACTGGAGCCAAAAACATTCAGTACTTC. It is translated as CASSSERATGAKNIQYF.

The CDR3 loop reads CASRPGTGGIYGYTF. The CDR3, as DNA: TGTGCCAGCAGACCCGGGACAGGGGGAATCTATGGCTACACCTTC. The V gene is TRBV6-4, the J gene TRBJ1-2, with 11 bases fitting TRBD1. Germline V gene lookup returns CDR1 MRHNA and CDR2 SNTAGT. Unmatched junction bases numbered 7, after V lost 6 bases and J lost 4 bases. This CDR3 is 15 amino acids long.

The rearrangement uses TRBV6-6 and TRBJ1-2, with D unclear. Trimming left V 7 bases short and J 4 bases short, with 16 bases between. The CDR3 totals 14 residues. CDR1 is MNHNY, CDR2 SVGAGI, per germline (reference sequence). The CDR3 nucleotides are TGTGCCAGCACAAAAAGGAGCGAGGGCTATGGCTACACCTTC. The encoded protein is CASTKRSEGYGYTF.

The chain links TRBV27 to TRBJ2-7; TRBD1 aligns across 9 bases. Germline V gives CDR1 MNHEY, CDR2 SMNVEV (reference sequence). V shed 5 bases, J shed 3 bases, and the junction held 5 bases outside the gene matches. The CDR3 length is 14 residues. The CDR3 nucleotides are TGTGCCAGCAGTACCCCGGGACAGGGCTACGAGCAGTACTTC. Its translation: CASSTPGQGYEQYF.

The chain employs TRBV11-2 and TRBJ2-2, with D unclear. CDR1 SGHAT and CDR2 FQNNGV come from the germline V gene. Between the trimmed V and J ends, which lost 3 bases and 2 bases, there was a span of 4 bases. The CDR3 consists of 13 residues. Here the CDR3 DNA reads TGTGCCAGCAGCTTGAGAAACACCGGGGAGCTGTTTTTT. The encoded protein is CASSLRNTGELFF.

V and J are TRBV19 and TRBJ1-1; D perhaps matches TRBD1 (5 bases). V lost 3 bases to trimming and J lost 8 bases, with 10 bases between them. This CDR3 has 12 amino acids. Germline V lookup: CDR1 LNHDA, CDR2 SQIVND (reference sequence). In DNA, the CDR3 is TGTGCCAGTAGTATCGGGACTCTCGAAGCTTTCTTT. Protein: CASSIGTLEAFF.

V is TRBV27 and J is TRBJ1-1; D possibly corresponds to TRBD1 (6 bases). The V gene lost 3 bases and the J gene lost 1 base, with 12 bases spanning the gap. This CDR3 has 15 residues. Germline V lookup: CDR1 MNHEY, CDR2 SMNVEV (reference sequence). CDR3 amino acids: CASSFIRQENTEAFF. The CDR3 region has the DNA TGTGCCAGCAGTTTTATAAGACAGGAGAACACTGAAGCTTTCTTT.

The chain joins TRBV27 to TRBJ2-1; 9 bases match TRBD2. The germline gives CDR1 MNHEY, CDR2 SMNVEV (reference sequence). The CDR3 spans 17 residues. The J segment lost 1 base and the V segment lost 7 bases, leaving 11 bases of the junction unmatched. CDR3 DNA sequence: TGTGCCAGCACCAGGAGTAGCGGGAGAGTGTCCTACAATGAGCAGTTCTTC. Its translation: CASTRSSGRVSYNEQFF.

The CDR3 is CASSAWGTRAEQFF. As DNA, the CDR3 is TGTGCCAGCAGTGCCTGGGGGACTCGGGCCGAGCAGTTCTTC. The gene calls are TRBV25-1 and TRBJ2-1; tentatively, D is TRBD2 (6 bases). Trimming pared 4 bases from V and 10 bases from J, leaving 17 bases between. CDR3 length: 14 residues. Looked up from germline, CDR1 is MGHDK and CDR2 is SYGVNS.

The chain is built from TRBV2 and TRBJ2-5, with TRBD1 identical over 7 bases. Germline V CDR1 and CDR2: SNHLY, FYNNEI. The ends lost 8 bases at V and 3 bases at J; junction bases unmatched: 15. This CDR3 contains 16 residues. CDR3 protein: CASGFTTTGDKETQYF. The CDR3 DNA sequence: TGTGCCAGCGGGTTCACCACCACAGGGGACAAAGAGACCCAGTACTTC. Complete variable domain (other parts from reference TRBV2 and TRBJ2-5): EPEVTQTPSHQVTQMGQEVILRCVPISNHLYFYWYRQILGQKVEFLVSFYNNEISEKSEIFDDQFSVERPDGSNFTLKIRSTKLEDSAMYFCASGFTTTGDKETQYFGPGTRLLVL.

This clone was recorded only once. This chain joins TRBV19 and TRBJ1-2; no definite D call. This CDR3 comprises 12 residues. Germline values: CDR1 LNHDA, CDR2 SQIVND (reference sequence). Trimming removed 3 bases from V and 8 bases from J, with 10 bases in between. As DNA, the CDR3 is TGTGCCAGTAGTATGGAGCCGGGAGGCTACACCTTC. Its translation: CASSMEPGGYTF.

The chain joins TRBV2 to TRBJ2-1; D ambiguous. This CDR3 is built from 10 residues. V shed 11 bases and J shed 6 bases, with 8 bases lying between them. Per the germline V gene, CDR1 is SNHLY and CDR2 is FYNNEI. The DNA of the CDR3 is TGTGCCGGGCTCAGCAATGAGCAGTTCTTC. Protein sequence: CAGLSNEQFF.

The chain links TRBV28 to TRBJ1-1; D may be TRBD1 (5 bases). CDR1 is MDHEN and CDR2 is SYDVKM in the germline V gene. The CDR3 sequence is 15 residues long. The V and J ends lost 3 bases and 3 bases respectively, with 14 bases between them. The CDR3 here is CASSLLSRGYTEAFF. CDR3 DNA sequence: TGTGCCAGCAGTTTGCTCTCGCGGGGGTACACTGAAGCTTTCTTT.

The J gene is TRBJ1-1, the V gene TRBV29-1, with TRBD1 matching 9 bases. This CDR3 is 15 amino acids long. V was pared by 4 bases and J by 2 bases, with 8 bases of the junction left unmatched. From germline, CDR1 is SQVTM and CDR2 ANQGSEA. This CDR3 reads CSVGGGQGRNTEAFF. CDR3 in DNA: TGCAGCGTTGGGGGAGGACAGGGGCGCAACACTGAAGCTTTCTTT.

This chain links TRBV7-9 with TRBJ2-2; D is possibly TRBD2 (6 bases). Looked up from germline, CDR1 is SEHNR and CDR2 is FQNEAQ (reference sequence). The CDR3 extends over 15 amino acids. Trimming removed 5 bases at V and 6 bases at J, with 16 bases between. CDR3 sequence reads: CASSPPGERAGELFF. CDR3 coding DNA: TGTGCCAGCAGCCCCCCGGGGGAGCGGGCCGGGGAGCTGTTTTTT. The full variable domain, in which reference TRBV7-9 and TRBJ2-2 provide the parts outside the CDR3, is DTGVSQNPRHKITKRGQNVTFRCDPISEHNRLYWYRQTLGQGPEFLTYFQNEAQLEKSRLLSDRFSAERPKGSFSTLEIQRTEQGDSAMYLCASSPPGERAGELFFGEGSRLTVL.

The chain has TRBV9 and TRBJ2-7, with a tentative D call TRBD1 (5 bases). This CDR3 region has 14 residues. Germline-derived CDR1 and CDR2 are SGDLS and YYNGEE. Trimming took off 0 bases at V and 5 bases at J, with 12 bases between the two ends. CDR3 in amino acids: CASSVVPGNDEQYF. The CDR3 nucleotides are TGTGCCAGCAGCGTAGTCCCAGGGAACGACGAGCAGTACTTC.

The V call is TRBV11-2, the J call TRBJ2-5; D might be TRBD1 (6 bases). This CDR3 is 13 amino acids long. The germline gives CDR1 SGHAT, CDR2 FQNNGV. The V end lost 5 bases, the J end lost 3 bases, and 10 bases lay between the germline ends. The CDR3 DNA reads TGTGCCAGCAGCCGGACAGTTGAAGAGACCCAGTACTTC. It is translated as CASSRTVEETQYF.

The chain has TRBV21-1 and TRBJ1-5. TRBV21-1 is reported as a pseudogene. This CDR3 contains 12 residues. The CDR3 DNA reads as TGTGCCAGCAAAACTTCAAATCAGCCCCAGCATTTT. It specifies CASKTSNQPQHF.

Here the CDR3 reads CASSQGRDRGRGSYEQYF. The CDR3 coding sequence is TGCGCCAGCAGCCAAGGCCGGGACAGGGGGCGCGGGTCCTACGAGCAGTACTTC. This rearrangement joins TRBV4-1 to TRBJ2-7, with 12 bases fitting TRBD1. CDR1 and CDR2 from the germline V gene are MGHRA and YSYEKL. With V trimmed by 1 base and J by 1 base, 8 bases remained unmatched. This CDR3 comprises 18 residues.

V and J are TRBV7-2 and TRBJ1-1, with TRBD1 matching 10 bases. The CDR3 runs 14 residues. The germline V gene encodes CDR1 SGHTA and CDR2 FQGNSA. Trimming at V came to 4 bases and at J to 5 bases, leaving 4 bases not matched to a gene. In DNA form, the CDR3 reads TGTGCCAGCAGCTCGACAGGGGGCGGGACTGAAGCTTTCTTT. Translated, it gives CASSSTGGGTEAFF.